What follows are 10 T cell receptor beta chains derived from one specimen sequenced in a study of blood T cell repertoires in COVID-19. This table comes from immunoSEQ multiplex PCR, and its TCRdb copy is limited to in-frame clones, with some not included. This repertoire shows under 200,000 clones, around nine tenths found once; its top ten account for 3.7%. The sequencing input was peripheral blood. These TCRs come from a young man with active or convalescent COVID-19.

This clone was seen once. The V and J genes are TRBV5-5 and TRBJ2-7; tentative D call: TRBD2 (5 bases). The CDR3 has 12 residues. In germline, CDR1 is SGHKS, CDR2 YYEKEE (reference sequence). Trimming shortened V by 1 base and J by 6 bases, and 8 bases separated the two germline ends. CDR3: CASSLLGSEQYV. In DNA, the CDR3 is TGTGCCAGCAGCTTGTTGGGGAGCGAGCAGTACGTC.

This clone was counted a single time. The rearrangement links TRBV9 to TRBJ1-1, with D uncertain. Germline CDR1 is SGDLS and CDR2 is YYNGEE. This CDR3 spans 15 amino acids. Trimming left V 0 bases short and J 1 base short, with 10 bases between. Written as DNA, the CDR3 is TGTGCCAGCAGCGTAGGGTCAGGAGGGAACACTGAAGCTTTCTTT. Translation gives CASSVGSGGNTEAFF.

The chain is built from TRBV5-1 and TRBJ2-1; D is uncertain. From germline, CDR1 is SGHRS and CDR2 YFSETQ. V gave up 0 bases and J gave up 9 bases, with 10 bases separating them. The CDR3 is 13 amino acids. The DNA for the CDR3 is TGCGCCAGCAGCTTGGGAACCTCGGGTGAGCAGTTCTTC. It is translated as CASSLGTSGEQFF. Full variable domain (rest looked up from reference TRBV5-1 and TRBJ2-1): KAGVTQTPRYLIKTRGQQVTLSCSPISGHRSVSWYQQTPGQGLQFLFEYFSETQRNKGNFPGRFSGRQFSNSRSEMNVSTLELGDSALYLCASSLGTSGEQFFGPGTRLTVL.

This chain joins TRBV29-1 and TRBJ2-1; a weak D match, TRBD1 (6 bases). The germline V gene has CDR1 SQVTM and CDR2 ANQGSEA. The CDR3 spans 14 residues. V shed 7 bases and J shed 0 bases, with 13 bases lying between them. CDR3 sequence: CSAAGARSYNEQFF. The CDR3 DNA follows: TGCAGCGCAGCAGGGGCTCGCTCCTACAATGAGCAGTTCTTC.

The CDR3 is CASSLIGSGIQYF. Written as DNA, the CDR3 is TGTGCCAGCAGCCTGATCGGGTCAGGGATTCAGTACTTC. The chain carries TRBV7-2 and TRBJ2-4; D is possibly TRBD1 (5 bases). Germline V gene sequence: CDR1 SGHTA, CDR2 FQGNSA. This CDR3 comprises 13 residues. Trimming left V 5 bases short and J 10 bases short, with 15 bases between.

The chain joins TRBV7-3 to TRBJ2-7; D is unresolved. This CDR3 region has 13 residues. Germline-derived CDR1 and CDR2 are SGHTA and FQGTGA. V shed 1 base and J shed 3 bases, with 7 bases lying between them. CDR3 DNA sequence: TGTGCCAGCAGCTTAATTGGCGGCTACGAGCAGTACTTC. The encoded protein is CASSLIGGYEQYF. The full variable domain, with the rest looked up from reference TRBV7-3 and TRBJ2-7, is GAGVSQTPSNKVTEKGKYVELRCDPISGHTALYWYRQSLGQGPEFLIYFQGTGAADDSGLPNDRFFAVRPEGSVSTLKIQRTERGDSAVYLCASSLIGGYEQYFGPGTRLTVT.

This clone has a single count. The J gene is TRBJ1-4, the V gene TRBV28, with TRBD1 as a possible D gene (5 bases). Per the germline V gene, CDR1 is MDHEN and CDR2 is SYDVKM. The V and J ends lost 7 bases and 6 bases respectively, with 12 bases between them. The CDR3 is made up of 13 amino acids. CDR3 sequence (DNA): TGTGCCAGCAAGGCAGGGAGGCATGAAAAACTGTTTTTT. Translating it yields CASKAGRHEKLFF.

This clone came up once. V gene TRBV27 combines with J gene TRBJ1-3; 7 nucleotides line up with TRBD1. Looked up from germline, CDR1 is MNHEY and CDR2 is SMNVEV (reference sequence). V lost 4 bases and J lost 0; bases outside the gene matches: 9. The CDR3 has 17 residues. The CDR3 sequence: CASSSTGEFSSGNTIYF. The CDR3 DNA reads TGTGCCAGCAGTTCCACAGGGGAATTTAGCTCTGGAAACACCATATATTTT.

This clone was seen a handful of times. The chain joins TRBV28 to TRBJ1-1, with 8 bases that match TRBD1. The junction had 10 bases not matched to a gene; V was cut back by 7 bases and J by 6 bases. The CDR3 is 14 residues long. Germline-derived CDR1 and CDR2 are MDHEN and SYDVKM. CDR3 sequence (DNA): TGTGCCAGCACCCGGACAGGGAGGAGGGCTGAAGCTTTCTTT. It codes for CASTRTGRRAEAFF.

The chain carries TRBV30 and TRBJ2-6, with 10 bases that match TRBD1. This CDR3 has 18 residues. Trimming removed 1 base from V and 1 base from J; junction bases left unmatched: 7. Germline assignment: CDR1 GTSNPN and CDR2 SVGIG (reference sequence). CDR3 amino acids: CAWSARGTGASGANVLTF. The CDR3 region has the DNA TGTGCCTGGAGTGCCCGCGGGACAGGGGCTTCTGGGGCCAACGTCCTGACTTTC.